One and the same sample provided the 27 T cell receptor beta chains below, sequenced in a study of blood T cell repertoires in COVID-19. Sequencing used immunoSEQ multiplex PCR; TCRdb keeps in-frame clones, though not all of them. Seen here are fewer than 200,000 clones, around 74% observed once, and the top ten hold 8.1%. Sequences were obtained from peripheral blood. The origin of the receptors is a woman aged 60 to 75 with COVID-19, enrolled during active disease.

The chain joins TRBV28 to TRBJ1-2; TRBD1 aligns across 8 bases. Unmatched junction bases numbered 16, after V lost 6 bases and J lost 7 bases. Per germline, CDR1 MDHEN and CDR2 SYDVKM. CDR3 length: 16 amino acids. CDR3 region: CASSTPLAQGAGGYTF. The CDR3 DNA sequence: TGTGCCAGCAGCACCCCATTGGCCCAGGGGGCGGGTGGCTACACCTTC.

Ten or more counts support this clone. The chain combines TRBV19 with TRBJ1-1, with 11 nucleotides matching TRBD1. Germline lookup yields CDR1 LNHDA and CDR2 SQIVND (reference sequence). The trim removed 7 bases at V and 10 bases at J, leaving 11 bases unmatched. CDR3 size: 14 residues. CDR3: CASIRTGGDGVAFF. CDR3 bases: TGTGCCAGTATACGGACAGGGGGCGATGGAGTAGCTTTCTTT.

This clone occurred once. Written as DNA, the CDR3 is TGCAGCTCTAAGCGGGGGGGTGGGACTGAAGCTTTCTTT. Translated, it gives CSSKRGGGTEAFF. This chain joins TRBV29-1 and TRBJ1-1; possibly TRBD1 for D (5 bases). The V and J ends lost 8 bases and 5 bases respectively, with 18 bases between them. The CDR3 covers 13 residues. CDR1 is SQVTM and CDR2 is ANQGSEA in the germline V gene.

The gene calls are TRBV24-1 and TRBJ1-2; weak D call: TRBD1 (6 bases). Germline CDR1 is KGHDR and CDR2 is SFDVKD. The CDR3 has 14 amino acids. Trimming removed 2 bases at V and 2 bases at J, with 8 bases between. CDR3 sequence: CATSDSTGNYGYTF. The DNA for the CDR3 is TGTGCCACCAGTGATTCAACAGGGAACTATGGCTACACCTTC.

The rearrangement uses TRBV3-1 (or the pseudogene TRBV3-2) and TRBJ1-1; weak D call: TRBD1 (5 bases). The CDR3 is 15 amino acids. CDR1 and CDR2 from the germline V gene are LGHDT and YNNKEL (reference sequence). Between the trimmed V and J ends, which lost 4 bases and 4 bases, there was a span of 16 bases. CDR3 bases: TGTGCCAGCAGCCTGCTTCCAGGGCGGAGCACTGAAGCTTTCTTT. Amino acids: CASSLLPGRSTEAFF.

The CDR3: CASSQDEWAVYF. The CDR3 DNA is TGTGCCAGCAGCCAAGATGAATGGGCAGTTTACTTC. The chain carries TRBV3-1 (or the pseudogene TRBV3-2) and TRBJ2-4; D is undetermined. V lost 0 bases and J lost 16, with 13 bases in between. From germline, CDR1 is LGHDT and CDR2 YNNKEL (reference sequence). The length of the CDR3 is 12 residues.

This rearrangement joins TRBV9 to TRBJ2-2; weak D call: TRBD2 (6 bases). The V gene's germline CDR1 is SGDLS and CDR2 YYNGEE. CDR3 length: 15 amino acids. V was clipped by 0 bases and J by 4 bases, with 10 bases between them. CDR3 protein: CASSVAGDFTGELFF. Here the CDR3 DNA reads TGTGCCAGCAGCGTAGCGGGAGACTTCACCGGGGAGCTGTTTTTT.

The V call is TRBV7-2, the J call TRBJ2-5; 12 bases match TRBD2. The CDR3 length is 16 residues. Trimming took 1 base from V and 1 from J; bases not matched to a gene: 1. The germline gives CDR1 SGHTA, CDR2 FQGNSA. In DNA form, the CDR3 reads TGTGCCAGCAGCTTAGGACTAGCGGGAGCCCAAGAGACCCAGTACTTC. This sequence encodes CASSLGLAGAQETQYF.

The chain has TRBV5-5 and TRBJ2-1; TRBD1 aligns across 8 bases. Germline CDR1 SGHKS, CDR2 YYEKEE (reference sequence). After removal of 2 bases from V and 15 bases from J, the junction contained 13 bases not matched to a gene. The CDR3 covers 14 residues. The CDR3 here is CASSFQDRALHPFF. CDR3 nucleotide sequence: TGTGCCAGCAGCTTTCAGGACAGGGCCCTCCATCCGTTCTTC.

Written as DNA, the CDR3 is TGTGCCAGCAGTCCCGACCCGGCGGGGGCAAGGTCACCCCTCCACTTT. Its translation is CASSPDPAGARSPLHF. The chain has TRBV9 and TRBJ1-6, with D perhaps matching TRBD1 (6 bases). The germline V and J ends were trimmed by 5 bases and 10 bases, with 22 bases remaining between them. The CDR3 contains 16 residues. The germline gives CDR1 SGDLS, CDR2 YYNGEE.

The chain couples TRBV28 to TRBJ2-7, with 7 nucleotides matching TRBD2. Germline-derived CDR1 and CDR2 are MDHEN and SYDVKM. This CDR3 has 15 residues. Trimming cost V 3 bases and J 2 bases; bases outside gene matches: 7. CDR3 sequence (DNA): TGTGCCAGCAGTTTCGGGTCTAGCGGTACCTACGAGCAGTACTTC. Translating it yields CASSFGSSGTYEQYF. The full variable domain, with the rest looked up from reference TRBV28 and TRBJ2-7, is DVKVTQSSRYLVKRTGEKVFLECVQDMDHENMFWYRQDPGLGLRLIYFSYDVKMKEKGDIPEGYSVSREKKERFSLILESASTNQTSMYLCASSFGSSGTYEQYFGPGTRLTVT.

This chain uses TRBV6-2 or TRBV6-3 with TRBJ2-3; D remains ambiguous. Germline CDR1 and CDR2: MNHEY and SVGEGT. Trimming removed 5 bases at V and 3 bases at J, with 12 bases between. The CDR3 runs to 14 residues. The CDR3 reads CASSKSALTDTQYF. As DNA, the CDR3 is TGTGCCAGCAGTAAGAGTGCACTTACAGATACGCAGTATTTT.

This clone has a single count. CDR3 DNA: TGTGCCAGCAGCTCGCCGGGACAGATGATCTCCTACGAGCAGTACTTC. Protein: CASSSPGQMISYEQYF. The rearrangement uses TRBV7-9 and TRBJ2-7; 7 positions agree with TRBD1. Germline loops: CDR1 SEHNR, CDR2 FQNEAQ (reference sequence). The CDR3 has 16 residues. V gave up 4 bases and J gave up 0 bases; unmatched junction bases: 9.

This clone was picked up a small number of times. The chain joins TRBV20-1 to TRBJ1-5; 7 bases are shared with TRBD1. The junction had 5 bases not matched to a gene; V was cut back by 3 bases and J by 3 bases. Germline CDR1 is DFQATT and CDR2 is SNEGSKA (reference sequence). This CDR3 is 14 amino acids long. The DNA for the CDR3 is TGCAGTGCTAGTAAAACAGGGGACAATCAGCCCCAGCATTTT. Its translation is CSASKTGDNQPQHF.

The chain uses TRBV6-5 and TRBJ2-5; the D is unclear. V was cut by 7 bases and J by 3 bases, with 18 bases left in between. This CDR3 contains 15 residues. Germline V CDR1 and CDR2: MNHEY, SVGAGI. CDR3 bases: TGTGCCAGCACGGTTCTTCAATTGGCGGAAGAGACCCAGTACTTC. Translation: CASTVLQLAEETQYF.

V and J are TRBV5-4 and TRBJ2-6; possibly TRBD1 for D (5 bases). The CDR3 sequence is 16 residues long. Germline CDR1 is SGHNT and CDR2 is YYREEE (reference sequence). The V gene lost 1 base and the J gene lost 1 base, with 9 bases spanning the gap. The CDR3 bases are TGTGCCAGCAGCTTGATCTCAGGGTCTGGGGCCAACGTCCTGACTTTC. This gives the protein CASSLISGSGANVLTF.

CDR3: CASSLLTGGRETQYF. The CDR3, as DNA: TGTGCCAGCAGCCTACTGACAGGGGGCCGTGAGACCCAGTACTTC. This chain connects TRBV14 to TRBJ2-5; 10 bases fit TRBD1. The germline V gene has CDR1 SGHDN and CDR2 FVKESK. The CDR3 spans 15 residues. V lost 4 bases, J lost 5 bases, and 7 bases stayed unmatched.

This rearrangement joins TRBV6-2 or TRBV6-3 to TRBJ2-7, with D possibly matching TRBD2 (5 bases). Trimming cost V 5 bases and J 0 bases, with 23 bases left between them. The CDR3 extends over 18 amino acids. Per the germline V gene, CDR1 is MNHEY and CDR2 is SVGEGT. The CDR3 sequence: CASSTRSQRPHSSYEQYV. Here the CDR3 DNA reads TGTGCCAGCAGTACTAGGTCCCAGCGTCCGCATTCCTCCTACGAGCAGTACGTC.

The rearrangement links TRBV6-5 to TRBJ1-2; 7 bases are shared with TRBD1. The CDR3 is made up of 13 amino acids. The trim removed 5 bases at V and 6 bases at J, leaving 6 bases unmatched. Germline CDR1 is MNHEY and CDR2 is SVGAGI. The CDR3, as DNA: TGTGCCAGCAGTCAACAGGGGCTTCATGGCTACACCTTC. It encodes CASSQQGLHGYTF.

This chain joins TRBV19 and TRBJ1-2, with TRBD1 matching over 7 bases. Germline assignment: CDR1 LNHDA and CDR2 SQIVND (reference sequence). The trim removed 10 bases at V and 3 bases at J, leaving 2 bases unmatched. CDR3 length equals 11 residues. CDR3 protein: CAIDRDYGYTF. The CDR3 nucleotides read TGTGCCATCGACAGGGACTATGGCTACACCTTC.

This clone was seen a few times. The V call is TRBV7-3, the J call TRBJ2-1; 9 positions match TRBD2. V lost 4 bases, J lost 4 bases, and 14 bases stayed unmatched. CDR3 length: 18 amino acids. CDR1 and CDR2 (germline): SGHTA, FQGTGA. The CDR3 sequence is CASSSMLPTSGNYNEQFF. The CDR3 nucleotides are TGTGCCAGCAGCTCCATGCTCCCGACTAGCGGCAATTACAATGAGCAGTTCTTC.

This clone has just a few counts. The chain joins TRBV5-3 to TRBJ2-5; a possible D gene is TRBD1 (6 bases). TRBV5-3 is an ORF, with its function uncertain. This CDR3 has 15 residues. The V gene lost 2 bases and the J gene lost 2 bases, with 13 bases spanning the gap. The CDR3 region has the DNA TGTGCCAGAAGCTTCAGGGGTGGGAAACAAGAGACCCAGTACTTC. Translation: CARSFRGGKQETQYF.

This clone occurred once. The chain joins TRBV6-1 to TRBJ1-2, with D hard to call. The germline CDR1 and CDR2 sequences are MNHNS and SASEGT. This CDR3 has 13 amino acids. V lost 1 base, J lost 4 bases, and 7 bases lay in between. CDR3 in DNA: TGTGCCAGCAGTGAAGGCGGCTTCTATGGCTACACCTTC. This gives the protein CASSEGGFYGYTF.

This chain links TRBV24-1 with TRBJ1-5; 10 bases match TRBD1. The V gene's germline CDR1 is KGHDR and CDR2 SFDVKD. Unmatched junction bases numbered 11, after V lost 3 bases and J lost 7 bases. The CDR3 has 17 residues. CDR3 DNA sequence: TGTGCCACCAGTGATGGGGGATCCGGGACAGGGGTCCAGCCCCAGCATTTT. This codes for CATSDGGSGTGVQPQHF.

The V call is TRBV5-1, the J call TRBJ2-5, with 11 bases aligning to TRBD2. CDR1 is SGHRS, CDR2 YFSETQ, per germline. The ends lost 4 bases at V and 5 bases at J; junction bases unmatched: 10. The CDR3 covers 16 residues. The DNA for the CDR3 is TGCGCCAGCAGCCGAGTAGCGGGAGGGCCTGAGGAGACCCAGTACTTC. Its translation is CASSRVAGGPEETQYF.

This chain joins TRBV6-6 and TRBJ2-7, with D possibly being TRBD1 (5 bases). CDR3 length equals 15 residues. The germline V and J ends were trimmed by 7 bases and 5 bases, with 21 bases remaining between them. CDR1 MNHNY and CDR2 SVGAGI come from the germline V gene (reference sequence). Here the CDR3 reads CASNTDSPPDDEQYF. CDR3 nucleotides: TGTGCCAGCAACACCGACAGCCCTCCAGACGACGAGCAGTACTTC.

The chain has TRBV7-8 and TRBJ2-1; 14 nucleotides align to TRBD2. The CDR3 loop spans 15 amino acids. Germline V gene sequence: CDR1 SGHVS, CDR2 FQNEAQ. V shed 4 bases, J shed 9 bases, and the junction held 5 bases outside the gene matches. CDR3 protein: CASSSTSGRGGEQFF. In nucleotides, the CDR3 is TGTGCCAGCAGCTCGACTAGCGGGAGGGGTGGTGAGCAGTTCTTC. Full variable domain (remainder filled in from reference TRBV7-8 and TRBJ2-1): GAGVSQSPRYKVAKRGQDVALRCDPISGHVSLFWYQQALGQGPEFLTYFQNEAQLDKSGLPSDRFFAERPEGSVSTLKIQRTQQEDSAVYLCASSSTSGRGGEQFFGPGTRLTVL.